Below, 19 T cell receptor beta chains from the same sample are listed, as sequenced in a study of cytomegalovirus exposure and HLA in healthy donors. Vbeta (60) and Jbeta (13) primers were used in the PCR. The method was immunoSEQ multiplex PCR; TCRdb's version includes in-frame clones alone and lacks a portion of them. The table has about 61,000 clones, about 87% seen once. The sequencing input was PBMCs. These receptors came from a man aged 18-30 years in good health and CMV-seronegative.

The chain employs TRBV18 and TRBJ2-5, with 8 bases fitting TRBD2. V lost 3 bases and J lost 5; bases outside the gene matches: 5. CDR1 KGHSH and CDR2 LQKENI come from the germline V gene. This CDR3 comprises 14 residues. Written as DNA, the CDR3 is TGTGCCAGCTCACCGATTAGCGGGGAGGAGACCCAGTACTTC. This encodes CASSPISGEETQYF.

V usage is TRBV19 and J usage is TRBJ1-2; possible D gene TRBD1, 5 bases. The V and J ends lost 5 bases and 4 bases respectively, with 14 bases between them. The CDR3 has 14 residues. Germline values: CDR1 LNHDA, CDR2 SQIVND (reference sequence). The CDR3 loop is CASSQWGLIYGYTF. The CDR3 DNA reads as TGTGCCAGTAGTCAATGGGGACTGATCTATGGCTACACCTTC.

The count of this clone is one. The chain is built from TRBV10-1 and TRBJ1-3; a possible D gene is TRBD1 (5 bases). CDR3 size: 14 residues. V shed 4 bases and J shed 0 bases, with 7 bases lying between them. Germline loops: CDR1 WNHNN, CDR2 SYGVQD (reference sequence). The chain's CDR3 is CASSAGHSGNTIYF. CDR3 sequence (DNA): TGCGCCAGCAGTGCAGGGCACTCTGGAAACACCATATATTTT.

The V and J genes are TRBV19 and TRBJ1-5, with D unresolved. The CDR3 runs 14 residues. With 3 bases removed from V and 11 bases from J, the gap between germline ends came to 17 bases. Germline V gives CDR1 LNHDA, CDR2 SQIVND (reference sequence). CDR3 loop: CASSIPWEQSAQHF. The CDR3 DNA reads TGTGCCAGTAGTATTCCCTGGGAGCAATCAGCCCAGCATTTT.

This chain links TRBV30 with TRBJ1-2; TRBD1 aligns across 7 bases. CDR3 length: 13 amino acids. Germline V gene data show CDR1 as GTSNPN and CDR2 as SVGIG (reference sequence). V lost 8 bases, J lost 8 bases, and 14 bases stayed unmatched. The CDR3 DNA follows: TGTGCCGGACAGGAAGTTCTTTATCGAGGCTACACCTTC. It encodes CAGQEVLYRGYTF.

The gene calls are TRBV7-9 and TRBJ2-3, with a possible D match to TRBD2 (6 bases). The V end was cut by 5 bases, the J end by 7 bases, with 13 bases between. This CDR3 comprises 13 residues. Germline V gene sequence: CDR1 SEHNR, CDR2 FQNEAQ (reference sequence). Written as DNA, the CDR3 is TGTGCCAGCAGCCCTCGGGACTTTTATACGCAGTATTTT. Its translation is CASSPRDFYTQYF.

This clone occurred once. The rearrangement uses TRBV13 and TRBJ1-6; 11 nucleotides agree with TRBD1. The CDR3 is 15 residues long. J gave up 9 bases and V 6 bases, and 7 bases lay outside the gene matches. Germline loops: CDR1 PRHDT, CDR2 FYEKMQ (reference sequence). The CDR3, as DNA: TGTGCCAGCAGTTTGGGTGGGACAGGGGGTTCACCCCTCCACTTT. Protein sequence: CASSLGGTGGSPLHF.

This rearrangement joins TRBV30 to TRBJ1-5, with D perhaps matching TRBD1 (6 bases). V was shortened by 3 bases and J by 2 bases, with 8 bases between the two germline ends. Germline V CDR1 and CDR2: GTSNPN, SVGIG (reference sequence). The CDR3 sequence is 13 residues long. Written as DNA, the CDR3 is TGTGCCTGGAGGGGACATCGCAATCAGCCCCAGCATTTT. Residues: CAWRGHRNQPQHF.

The genes are TRBV6-1 and TRBJ1-3; the D is unclear. The CDR3 sequence is 15 residues long. V was cut by 3 bases and J by 3 bases, with 12 bases left in between. Germline V gene data show CDR1 as MNHNS and CDR2 as SASEGT. DNA of the CDR3: TGTGCCAGCAGTGACCCGGGGAGAATTGGAAACACCATATATTTT. Protein: CASSDPGRIGNTIYF.

The CDR3 region is CASSKGYGSHGYTF. CDR3 bases: TGTGCCAGCTCAAAGGGGTATGGGTCACATGGCTACACCTTC. The chain joins TRBV6-1 to TRBJ1-2; D may be TRBD1 (5 bases). V was trimmed by 8 bases and J by 6 bases, leaving 19 bases between them. Germline lookup yields CDR1 MNHNS and CDR2 SASEGT. The CDR3 spans 14 residues.

This clone was counted a single time. The chain joins TRBV9 to TRBJ2-1; 7 bases map to TRBD2. Germline V gene lookup returns CDR1 SGDLS and CDR2 YYNGEE. The trim removed 3 bases at V and 5 bases at J, leaving 8 bases unmatched. The CDR3 is 15 amino acids. CDR3: CASSAGGSPNNEQFF. The CDR3 DNA reads as TGTGCCAGCAGCGCCGGGGGGTCCCCCAACAATGAGCAGTTCTTC. The whole variable domain, filled in from reference TRBV9 and TRBJ2-1, reads DSGVTQTPKHLITATGQRVTLRCSPRSGDLSVYWYQQSLDQGLQFLIQYYNGEERAKGNILERFSAQQFPDLHSELNLSSLELGDSALYFCASSAGGSPNNEQFFGPGTRLTVL.

This chain joins TRBV6-6 and TRBJ1-5; D call uncertain. CDR1 MNHNY and CDR2 SVGAGI come from the germline V gene (reference sequence). This CDR3 has 12 amino acids. Between the trimmed V and J ends, which lost 0 bases and 8 bases, there was a span of 5 bases. The CDR3 is CASSYSVEPQHF. DNA for the CDR3: TGTGCCAGCAGTTACTCGGTAGAGCCCCAGCATTTT.

V is TRBV27 and J is TRBJ1-6; unclear D gene. This CDR3 comprises 13 residues. Germline lookup yields CDR1 MNHEY and CDR2 SMNVEV (reference sequence). V lost 3 bases and J lost 13, with 13 bases in between. The CDR3 is CASSFPGSLPLHF. DNA of the CDR3: TGTGCCAGCAGTTTTCCGGGGTCCTTGCCCCTCCACTTT.

The chain carries TRBV4-1 and TRBJ2-7; the D gene is possibly TRBD1 (6 bases). V was cut by 1 base and J by 5 bases, with 15 bases left in between. Germline CDR1 is MGHRA and CDR2 is YSYEKL. The CDR3 loop spans 15 amino acids. CDR3 sequence (DNA): TGCGCCAGCAGCCAAGGATCAGGGGATATCAACGAGCAGTACTTC. Its protein product is CASSQGSGDINEQYF.

J is TRBJ2-7 and V is TRBV30; 7 bases map to TRBD1. The J segment lost 3 bases and the V segment lost 2 bases, leaving 1 base of the junction unmatched. CDR1 and CDR2 from the germline V gene are GTSNPN and SVGIG (reference sequence). The CDR3 consists of 12 residues. As DNA, the CDR3 is TGTGCCTGGAGTCGGGACAGCTACGAGCAGTACTTC. This gives the protein CAWSRDSYEQYF.

The chain joins TRBV6-4 to TRBJ2-3; D might be TRBD1 (5 bases). The CDR3 runs 12 residues. V was pared by 6 bases and J by 7 bases, with 11 bases between. Germline lookup yields CDR1 MRHNA and CDR2 SNTAGT. The CDR3 loop is CASRLQGYTQYF. In DNA form, the CDR3 reads TGTGCCAGCAGATTGCAGGGCTATACGCAGTATTTT.

V usage is TRBV7-2 and J usage is TRBJ1-1; perhaps TRBD1 as D (5 bases). In germline, CDR1 is SGHTA, CDR2 FQGNSA. CDR3 length: 15 amino acids. Trimming cost V 1 base and J 5 bases, with 14 bases left between them. The CDR3 coding sequence is TGTGCCAGCAGCTTAGGGTCGGGGGTCGGGACTGAAGCTTTCTTT. Amino acids: CASSLGSGVGTEAFF.

The rearrangement joins TRBV10-3 to TRBJ1-6; 7 bases align to TRBD1. The CDR3 is 15 residues long. The ends lost 3 bases at V and 7 bases at J; junction bases unmatched: 6. CDR1 is ENHRY and CDR2 is SYGVKD in the germline V gene. For the CDR3, the DNA is TGTGCCATCAGTGACGGTACAGGGGAGAATTCACCCCTCCACTTT. It codes for CAISDGTGENSPLHF.

The chain is built from TRBV5-6 and TRBJ1-1; D is possibly TRBD1 (6 bases). This CDR3 has 12 amino acids. Germline values: CDR1 SGHDT, CDR2 YYEEEE. V was cut by 4 bases and J by 8 bases, with 12 bases left in between. The CDR3 DNA follows: TGTGCCAGCAGCCCGATTGGGGGCGAAGCTTTCTTT. Protein: CASSPIGGEAFF.